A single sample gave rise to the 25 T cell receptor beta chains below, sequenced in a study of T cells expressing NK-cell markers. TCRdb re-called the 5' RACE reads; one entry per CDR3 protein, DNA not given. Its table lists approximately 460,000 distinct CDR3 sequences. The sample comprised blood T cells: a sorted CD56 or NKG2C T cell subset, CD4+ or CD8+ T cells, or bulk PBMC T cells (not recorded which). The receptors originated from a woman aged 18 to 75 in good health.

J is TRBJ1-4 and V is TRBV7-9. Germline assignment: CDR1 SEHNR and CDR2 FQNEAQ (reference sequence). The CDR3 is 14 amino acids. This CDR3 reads CASSLESGGEKLFF.

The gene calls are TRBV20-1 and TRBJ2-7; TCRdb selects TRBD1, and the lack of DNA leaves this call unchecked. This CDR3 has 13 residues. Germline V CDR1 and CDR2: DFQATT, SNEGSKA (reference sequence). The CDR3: CSARPGPTYEQYF.

The chain's CDR3 is CSARDTGGETQYF. The chain uses TRBV20-1 and TRBJ2-5; no DNA is available, so the TRBD1 call from TCRdb remains unchecked. CDR1 is DFQATT and CDR2 is SNEGSKA in the germline V gene (reference sequence). The CDR3 contains 13 residues.

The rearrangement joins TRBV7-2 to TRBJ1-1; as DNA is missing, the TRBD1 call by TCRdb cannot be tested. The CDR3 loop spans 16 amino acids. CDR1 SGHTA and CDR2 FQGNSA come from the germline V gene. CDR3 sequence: CASSFSGGQGYSEAFF. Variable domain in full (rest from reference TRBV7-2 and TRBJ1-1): GAGVSQSPSNKVTEKGKDVELRCDPISGHTALYWYRQSLGQGLEFLIYFQGNSAPDKSGLPSDRFSAERTGGSVSTLTIQRTQQEDSAVYLCASSFSGGQGYSEAFFGQGTRLTVV.

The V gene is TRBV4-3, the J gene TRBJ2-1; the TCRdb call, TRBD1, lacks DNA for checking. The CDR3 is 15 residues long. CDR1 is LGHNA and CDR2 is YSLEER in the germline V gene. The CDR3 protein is CASSQDVGAGNEQFF.

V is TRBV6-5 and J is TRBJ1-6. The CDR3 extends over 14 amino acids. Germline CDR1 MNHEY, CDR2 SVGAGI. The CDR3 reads CASSYGQGQSPLHF.

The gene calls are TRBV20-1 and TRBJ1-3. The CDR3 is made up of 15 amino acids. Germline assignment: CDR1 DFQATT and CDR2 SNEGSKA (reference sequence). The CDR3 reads CSARDSTFLRNTIYF.

The CDR3 here is CASSLNRRRGELFF. J is TRBJ2-2 and V is TRBV12-3 or TRBV12-4; TCRdb's D call of TRBD1 is untestable without DNA. The CDR3 totals 14 residues.

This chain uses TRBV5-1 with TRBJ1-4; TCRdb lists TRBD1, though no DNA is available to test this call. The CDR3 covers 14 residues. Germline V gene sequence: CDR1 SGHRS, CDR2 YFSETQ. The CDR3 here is CASSSEDRVEKLFF.

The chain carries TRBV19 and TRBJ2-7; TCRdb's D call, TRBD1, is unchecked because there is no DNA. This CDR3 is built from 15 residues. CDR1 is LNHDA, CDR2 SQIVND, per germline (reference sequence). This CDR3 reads CASSLPGGSPYEQYF.

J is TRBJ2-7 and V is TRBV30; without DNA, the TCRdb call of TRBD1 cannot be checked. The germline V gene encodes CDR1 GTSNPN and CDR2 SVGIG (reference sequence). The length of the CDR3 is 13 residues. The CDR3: CAWGQGGQYEQYF.

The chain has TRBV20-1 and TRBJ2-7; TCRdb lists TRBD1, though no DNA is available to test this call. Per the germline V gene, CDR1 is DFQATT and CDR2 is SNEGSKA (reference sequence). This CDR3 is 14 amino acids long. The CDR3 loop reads CSARRGQNPYEQYF.

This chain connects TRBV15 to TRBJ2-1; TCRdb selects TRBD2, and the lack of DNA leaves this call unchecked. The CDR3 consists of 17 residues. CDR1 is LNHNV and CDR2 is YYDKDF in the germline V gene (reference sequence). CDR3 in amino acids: CATSRTRGGGSYNEQFF.

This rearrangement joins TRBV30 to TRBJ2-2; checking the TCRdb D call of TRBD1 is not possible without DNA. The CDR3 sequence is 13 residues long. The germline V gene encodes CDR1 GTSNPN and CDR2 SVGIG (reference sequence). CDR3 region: CAWGQSNTGELFF.

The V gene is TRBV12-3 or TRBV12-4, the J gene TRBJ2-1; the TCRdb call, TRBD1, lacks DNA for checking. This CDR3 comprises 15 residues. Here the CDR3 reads CASSLGTLRGHEQFF.

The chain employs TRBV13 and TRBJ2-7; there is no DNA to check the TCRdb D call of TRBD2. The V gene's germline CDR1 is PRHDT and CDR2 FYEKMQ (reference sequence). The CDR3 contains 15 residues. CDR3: CASSLAAGGPYEQYF.

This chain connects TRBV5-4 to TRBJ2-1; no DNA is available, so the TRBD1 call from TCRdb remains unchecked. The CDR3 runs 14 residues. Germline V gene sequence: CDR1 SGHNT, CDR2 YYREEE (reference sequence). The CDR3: CASRYDRGRNEQFF.

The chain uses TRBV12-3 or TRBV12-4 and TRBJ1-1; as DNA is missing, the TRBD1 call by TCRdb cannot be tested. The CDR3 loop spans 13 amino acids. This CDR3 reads CASDQGGLTEAFF.

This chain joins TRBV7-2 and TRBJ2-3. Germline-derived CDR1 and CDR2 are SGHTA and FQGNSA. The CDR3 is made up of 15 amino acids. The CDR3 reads CASTLAAGSTDTQYF.

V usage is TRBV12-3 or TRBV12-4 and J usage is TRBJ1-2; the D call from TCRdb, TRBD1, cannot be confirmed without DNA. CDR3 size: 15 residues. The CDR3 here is CASSNRQKANYGYTF.

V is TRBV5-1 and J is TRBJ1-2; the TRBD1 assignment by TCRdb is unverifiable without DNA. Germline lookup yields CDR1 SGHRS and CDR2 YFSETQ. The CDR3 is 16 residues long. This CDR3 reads CASSLIGQGINYGYTF.

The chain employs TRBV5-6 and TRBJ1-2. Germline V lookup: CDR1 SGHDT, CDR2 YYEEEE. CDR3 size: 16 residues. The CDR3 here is CASSLDRFNLNYGYTF.

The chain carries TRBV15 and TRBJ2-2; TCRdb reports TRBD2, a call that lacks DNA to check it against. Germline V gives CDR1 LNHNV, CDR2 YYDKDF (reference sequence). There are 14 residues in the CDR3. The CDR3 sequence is CATSRDQGRGELFF.

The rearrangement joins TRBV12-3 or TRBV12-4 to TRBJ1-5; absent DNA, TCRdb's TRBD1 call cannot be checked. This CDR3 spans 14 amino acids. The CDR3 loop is CASSLTGPNQPQHF.

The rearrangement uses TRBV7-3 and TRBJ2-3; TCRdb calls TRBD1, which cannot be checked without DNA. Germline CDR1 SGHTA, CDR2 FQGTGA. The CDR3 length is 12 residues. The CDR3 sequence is CASSHGDDTQYF.